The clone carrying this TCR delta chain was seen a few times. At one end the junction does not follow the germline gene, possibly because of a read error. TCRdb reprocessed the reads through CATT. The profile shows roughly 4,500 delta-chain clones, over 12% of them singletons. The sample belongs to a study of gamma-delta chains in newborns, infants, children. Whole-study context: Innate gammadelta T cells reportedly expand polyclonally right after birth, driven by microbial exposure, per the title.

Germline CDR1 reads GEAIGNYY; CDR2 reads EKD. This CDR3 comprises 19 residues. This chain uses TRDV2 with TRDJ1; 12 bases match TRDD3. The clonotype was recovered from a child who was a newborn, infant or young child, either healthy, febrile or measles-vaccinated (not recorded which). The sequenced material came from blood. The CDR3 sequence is CACVALPVELGDTSDELIF. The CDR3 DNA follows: TGTGCCTGTGTCGCCCTTCCCGTTGAACTGGGGGATACCAGCGATGAACTCATCTTT.